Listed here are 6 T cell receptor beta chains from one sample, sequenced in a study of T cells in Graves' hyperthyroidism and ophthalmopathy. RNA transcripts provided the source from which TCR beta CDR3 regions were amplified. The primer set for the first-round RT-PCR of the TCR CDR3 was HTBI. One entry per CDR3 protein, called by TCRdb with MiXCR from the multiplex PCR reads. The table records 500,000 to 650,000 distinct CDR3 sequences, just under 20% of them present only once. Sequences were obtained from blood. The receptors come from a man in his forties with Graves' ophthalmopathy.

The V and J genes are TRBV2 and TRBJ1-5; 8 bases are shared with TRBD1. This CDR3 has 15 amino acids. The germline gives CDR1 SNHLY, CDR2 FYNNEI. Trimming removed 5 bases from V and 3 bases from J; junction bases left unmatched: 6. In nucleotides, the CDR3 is TGTGCCAGCAGTCATAACAGGGGGAACAATCAGCCCCAGCATTTT. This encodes CASSHNRGNNQPQHF.

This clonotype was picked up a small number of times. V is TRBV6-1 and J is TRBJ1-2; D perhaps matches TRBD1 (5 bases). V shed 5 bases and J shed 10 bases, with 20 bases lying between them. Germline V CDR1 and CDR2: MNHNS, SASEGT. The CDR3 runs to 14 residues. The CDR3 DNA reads TGTGCCAGCAGTCTTCAGGGCGTTATTGGGTACTACACCTTC. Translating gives CASSLQGVIGYYTF.

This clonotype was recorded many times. The CDR3 spells CASVLLAGNPDTQYF. For the CDR3, the DNA is TGTGCCAGCGTCCTCCTAGCGGGAAATCCAGATACGCAGTATTTT. The V and J genes are TRBV7-9 and TRBJ2-3; TRBD2 matches 9 bases. Germline CDR1 SEHNR, CDR2 FQNEAQ (reference sequence). There are 15 residues in the CDR3. Trimming removed 8 bases from V and 4 bases from J; junction bases left unmatched: 10.

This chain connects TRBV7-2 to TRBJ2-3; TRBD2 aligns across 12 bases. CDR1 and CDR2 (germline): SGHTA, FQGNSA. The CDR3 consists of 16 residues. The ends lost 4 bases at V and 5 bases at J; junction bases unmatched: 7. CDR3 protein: CASSYPSSGREDTQYF. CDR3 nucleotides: TGTGCCAGCAGCTACCCTTCTAGCGGGAGGGAAGATACGCAGTATTTT.

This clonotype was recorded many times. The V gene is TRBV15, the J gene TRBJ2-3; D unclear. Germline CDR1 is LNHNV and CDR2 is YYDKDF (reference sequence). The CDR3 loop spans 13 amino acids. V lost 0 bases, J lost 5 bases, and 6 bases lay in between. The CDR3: CATSRDRGDTQYF. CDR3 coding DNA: TGTGCCACCAGCAGAGACCGCGGAGATACGCAGTATTTT. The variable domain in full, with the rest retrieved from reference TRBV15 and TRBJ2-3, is DAMVIQNPRYQVTQFGKPVTLSCSQTLNHNVMYWYQQKSSQAPKLLFHYYDKDFNNEADTPDNFQSRRPNTSFCFLDIRSPGLGDTAMYLCATSRDRGDTQYFGPGTRLTVL.

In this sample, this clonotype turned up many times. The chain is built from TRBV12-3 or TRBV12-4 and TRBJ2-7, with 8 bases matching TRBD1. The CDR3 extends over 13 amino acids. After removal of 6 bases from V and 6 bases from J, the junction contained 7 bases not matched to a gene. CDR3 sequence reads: CASSRDRWSEQYF. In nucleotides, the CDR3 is TGTGCCAGCAGCCGGGACAGGTGGTCCGAGCAGTACTTC.